This TCR beta chain emerged from a study of T cell responses to AZD1222 COVID-19 vaccine. The method was immunoSEQ multiplex PCR; TCRdb's version includes in-frame clones alone and lacks a portion of them. Among under 25,000 clones listed, approximately 84% were seen once. The CDR3 extends over 15 amino acids. From germline, CDR1 is LNHNV and CDR2 YYDKDF (reference sequence). The V and J ends lost 6 bases and 4 bases respectively, with 19 bases between them. In this sample, this clone turned up once. The clonotype originates from an adult who received the AZD1222 COVID-19 vaccine. The sample consisted of peripheral blood, taken 28 days after the second AZD1222 dose. The chain has TRBV15 and TRBJ2-7; D remains ambiguous. The CDR3 sequence: CATSKALGIQYEQYF. The CDR3, as DNA: TGTGCCACCAGTAAGGCTCTAGGGATTCAATACGAGCAGTACTTC.